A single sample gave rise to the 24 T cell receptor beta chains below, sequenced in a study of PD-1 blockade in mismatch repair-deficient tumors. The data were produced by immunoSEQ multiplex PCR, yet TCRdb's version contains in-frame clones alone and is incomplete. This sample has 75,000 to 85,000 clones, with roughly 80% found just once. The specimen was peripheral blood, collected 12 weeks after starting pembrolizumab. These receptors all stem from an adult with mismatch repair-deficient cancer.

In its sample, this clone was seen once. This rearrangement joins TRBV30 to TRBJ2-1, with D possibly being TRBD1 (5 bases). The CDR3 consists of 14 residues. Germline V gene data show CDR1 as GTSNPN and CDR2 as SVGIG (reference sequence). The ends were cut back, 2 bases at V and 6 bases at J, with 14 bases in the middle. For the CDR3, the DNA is TGTGCCTGGAGTCAGGGCCGAGTCGGCAATGAGCAGTTCTTC. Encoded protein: CAWSQGRVGNEQFF.

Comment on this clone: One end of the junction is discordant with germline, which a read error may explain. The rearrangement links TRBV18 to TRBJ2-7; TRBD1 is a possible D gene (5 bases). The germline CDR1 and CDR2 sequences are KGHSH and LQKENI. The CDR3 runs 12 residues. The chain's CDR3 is CASSPDDSELVF. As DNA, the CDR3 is TGTGCCAGCTCACCCGACGACAGTGAGTTAGTCTTC.

DNA for the CDR3: TGCGCCAGTAGTCGACAGGGTTCCTACAATGAGCAGTTCTTC. Translated, it gives CASSRQGSYNEQFF. V usage is TRBV5-1 and J usage is TRBJ2-1; 7 bases agree with TRBD1. Germline V gene sequence: CDR1 SGHRS, CDR2 YFSETQ. Trimming removed 8 bases from V and 1 base from J; junction bases left unmatched: 6. The length of the CDR3 is 14 residues.

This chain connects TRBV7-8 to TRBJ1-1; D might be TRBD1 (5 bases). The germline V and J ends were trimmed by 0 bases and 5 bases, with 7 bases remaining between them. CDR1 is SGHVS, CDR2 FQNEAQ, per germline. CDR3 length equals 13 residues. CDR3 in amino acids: CASSLARGTEAFF. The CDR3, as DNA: TGTGCCAGCAGCTTAGCGCGGGGGACTGAAGCTTTCTTT.

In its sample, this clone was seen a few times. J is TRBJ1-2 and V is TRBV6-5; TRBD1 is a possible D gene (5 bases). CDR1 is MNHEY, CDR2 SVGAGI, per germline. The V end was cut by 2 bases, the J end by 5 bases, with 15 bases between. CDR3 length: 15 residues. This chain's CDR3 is CASSYRDAGGYGYTF. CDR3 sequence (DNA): TGTGCCAGCAGTTACCGGGACGCCGGAGGGTATGGCTACACCTTC.

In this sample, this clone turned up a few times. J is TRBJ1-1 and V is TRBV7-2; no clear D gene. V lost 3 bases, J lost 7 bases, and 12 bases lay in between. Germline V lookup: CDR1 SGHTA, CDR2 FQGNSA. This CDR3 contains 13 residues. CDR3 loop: CASSLTGVDEAFF. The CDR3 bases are TGTGCCAGCAGCTTGACCGGAGTCGATGAAGCTTTCTTT. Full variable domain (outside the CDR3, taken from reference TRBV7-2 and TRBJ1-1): GAGVSQSPSNKVTEKGKDVELRCDPISGHTALYWYRQSLGQGLEFLIYFQGNSAPDKSGLPSDRFSAERTGGSVSTLTIQRTQQEDSAVYLCASSLTGVDEAFFGQGTRLTVV.

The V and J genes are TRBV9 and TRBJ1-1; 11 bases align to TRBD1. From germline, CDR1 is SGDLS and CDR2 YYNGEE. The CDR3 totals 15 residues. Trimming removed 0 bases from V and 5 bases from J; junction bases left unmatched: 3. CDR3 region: CASSVDGQGATEAFF. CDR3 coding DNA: TGTGCCAGCAGCGTAGACGGACAGGGGGCGACTGAAGCTTTCTTT.

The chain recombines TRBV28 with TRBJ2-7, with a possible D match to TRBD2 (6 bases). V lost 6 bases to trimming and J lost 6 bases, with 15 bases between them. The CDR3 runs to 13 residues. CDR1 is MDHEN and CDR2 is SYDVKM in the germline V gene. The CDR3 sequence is CASSLTSRGEQYF. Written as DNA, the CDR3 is TGTGCCAGCAGCCTGACTAGTCGGGGCGAGCAGTACTTC.

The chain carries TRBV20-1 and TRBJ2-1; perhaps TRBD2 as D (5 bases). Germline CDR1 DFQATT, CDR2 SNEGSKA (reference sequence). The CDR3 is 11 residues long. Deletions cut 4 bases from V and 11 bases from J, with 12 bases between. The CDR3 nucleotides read TGCAGTGCTACCCGGGAAGGAAAGCAGTTCTTC. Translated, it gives CSATREGKQFF.

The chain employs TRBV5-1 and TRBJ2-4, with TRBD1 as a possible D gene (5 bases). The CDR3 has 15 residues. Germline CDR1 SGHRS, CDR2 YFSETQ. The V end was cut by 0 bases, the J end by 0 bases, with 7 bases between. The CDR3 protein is CASSLEGSAKNIQYF. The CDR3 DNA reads TGCGCCAGCAGCTTGGAGGGGTCAGCCAAAAACATTCAGTACTTC.

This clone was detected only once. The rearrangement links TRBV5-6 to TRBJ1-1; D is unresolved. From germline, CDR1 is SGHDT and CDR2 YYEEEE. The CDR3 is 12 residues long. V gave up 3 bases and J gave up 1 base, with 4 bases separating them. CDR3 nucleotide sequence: TGTGCCAGCAGCTGGGAGAACACTGAAGCTTTCTTT. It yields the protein CASSWENTEAFF.

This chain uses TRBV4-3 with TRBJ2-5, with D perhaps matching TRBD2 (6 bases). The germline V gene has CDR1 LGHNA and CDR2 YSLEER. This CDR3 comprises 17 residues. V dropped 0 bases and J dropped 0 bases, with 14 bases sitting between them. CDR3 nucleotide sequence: TGCGCCAGCAGCCAAGATGGGCGGGATTTAAACCAAGAGACCCAGTACTTC. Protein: CASSQDGRDLNQETQYF.

The CDR3 DNA reads as TGTGCCAGCAGTGATGGCGGGAGGCCGAGCTCCTACAATGAGCAGTTCTTC. It encodes CASSDGGRPSSYNEQFF. This chain links TRBV25-1 with TRBJ2-1; 8 nucleotides line up with TRBD2. Germline lookup yields CDR1 MGHDK and CDR2 SYGVNS. With V trimmed by 3 bases and J by 0 bases, 7 bases remained unmatched. This CDR3 has 17 amino acids.

Here the CDR3 DNA reads TGTGCCAGCAGCCCCCCAAGAGCGGGAGGCGACAATGAGCAGTTCTTC. It encodes CASSPPRAGGDNEQFF. The chain is built from TRBV11-3 and TRBJ2-1; 9 positions agree with TRBD2. After removal of 5 bases from V and 5 bases from J, the junction contained 10 bases not matched to a gene. Germline loops: CDR1 SGHNT, CDR2 YENEEA. The CDR3 contains 16 residues. Combining the CDR3 with reference TRBV11-3 and TRBJ2-1 gives the whole variable domain EAGVVQSPRYKIIEKKQPVAFWCNPISGHNTLYWYLQNLGQGPELLIRYENEEAVDDSQLPKDRFSAERLKGVDSTLKIQPAELGDSAVYLCASSPPRAGGDNEQFFGPGTRLTVL.

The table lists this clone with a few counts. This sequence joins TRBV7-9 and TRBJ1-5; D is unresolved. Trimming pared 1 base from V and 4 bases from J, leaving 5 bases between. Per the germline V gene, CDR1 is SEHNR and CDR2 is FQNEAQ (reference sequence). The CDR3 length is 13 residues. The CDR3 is CASSLGRNQPQHF. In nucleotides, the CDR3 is TGTGCCAGCAGCTTAGGTAGGAATCAGCCCCAGCATTTT.

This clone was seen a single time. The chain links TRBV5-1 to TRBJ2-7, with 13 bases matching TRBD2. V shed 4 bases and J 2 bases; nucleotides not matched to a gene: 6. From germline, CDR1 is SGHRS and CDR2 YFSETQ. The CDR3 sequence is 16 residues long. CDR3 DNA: TGCGCCAGCAGCATAGGGACTAGCGGGGAACCCTACGAGCAGTACTTC. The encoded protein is CASSIGTSGEPYEQYF.

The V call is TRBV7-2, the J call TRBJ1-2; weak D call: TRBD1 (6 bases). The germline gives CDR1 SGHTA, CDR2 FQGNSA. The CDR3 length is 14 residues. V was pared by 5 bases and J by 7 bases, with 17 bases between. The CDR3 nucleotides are TGTGCCAGCAGCGCAAGGGGGAGGGGGGCTGGCTACACCTTC. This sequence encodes CASSARGRGAGYTF.

The CDR3 region has the DNA TGTGCCAGCAGTCTGTGGGGAGGGGGGTCCTACGAGCAGTACTTC. It translates to CASSLWGGGSYEQYF. The V call is TRBV28, the J call TRBJ2-7, with D perhaps matching TRBD2 (7 bases). This CDR3 has 15 residues. Germline-derived CDR1 and CDR2 are MDHEN and SYDVKM. With 5 bases removed from V and 1 base from J, the gap between germline ends came to 15 bases.

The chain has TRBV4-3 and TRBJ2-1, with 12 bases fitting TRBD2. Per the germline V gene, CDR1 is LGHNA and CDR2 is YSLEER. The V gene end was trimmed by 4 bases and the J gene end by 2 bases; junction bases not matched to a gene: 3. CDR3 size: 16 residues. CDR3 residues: CASSPGLAGTYNEQFF. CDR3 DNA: TGCGCCAGCAGCCCCGGACTAGCGGGGACCTACAATGAGCAGTTCTTC.

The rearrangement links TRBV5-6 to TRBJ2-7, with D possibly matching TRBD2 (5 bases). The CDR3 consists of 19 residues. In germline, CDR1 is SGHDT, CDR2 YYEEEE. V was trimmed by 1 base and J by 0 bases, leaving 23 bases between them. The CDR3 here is CASSLKFKRASPSSYEQYF. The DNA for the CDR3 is TGTGCCAGCAGCTTGAAGTTCAAAAGGGCTAGCCCGAGCTCCTACGAGCAGTACTTC.

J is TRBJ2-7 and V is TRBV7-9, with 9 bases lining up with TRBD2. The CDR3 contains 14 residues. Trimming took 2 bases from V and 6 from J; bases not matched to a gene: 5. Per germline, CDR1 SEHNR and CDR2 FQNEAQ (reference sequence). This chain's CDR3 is CASSLTLAGTEQYF. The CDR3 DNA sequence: TGTGCCAGCAGCTTAACGCTAGCGGGAACCGAGCAGTACTTC.

Here the CDR3 reads CASSPLNQGYGYTF. The DNA for the CDR3 is TGTGCCAGCAGCCCCTTGAACCAGGGTTATGGCTACACCTTC. The chain couples TRBV11-2 to TRBJ1-2; TRBD1 might be the D (5 bases). The V gene's germline CDR1 is SGHAT and CDR2 FQNNGV. Trimming took 5 bases from V and 5 from J, leaving 15 bases between them. CDR3 length: 14 amino acids.

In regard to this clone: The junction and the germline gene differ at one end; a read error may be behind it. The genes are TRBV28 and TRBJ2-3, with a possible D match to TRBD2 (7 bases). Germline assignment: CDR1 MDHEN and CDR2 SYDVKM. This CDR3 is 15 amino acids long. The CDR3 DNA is TGTGCCAGCAGCTTATCCGCGGGGGCCCCTGGAACGCAGTATTTT. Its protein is CASSLSAGAPGTQYF.

The CDR3 region is CASSEGLAGGLQQYF. The CDR3 DNA reads as TGTGCCAGCAGTGAGGGTCTAGCGGGAGGCCTTCAGCAGTACTTC. The chain employs TRBV2 and TRBJ2-7, with 11 bases identical to TRBD2. Trimming took 3 bases from V and 8 from J; bases not matched to a gene: 9. The CDR3 contains 15 residues. The germline gives CDR1 SNHLY, CDR2 FYNNEI.